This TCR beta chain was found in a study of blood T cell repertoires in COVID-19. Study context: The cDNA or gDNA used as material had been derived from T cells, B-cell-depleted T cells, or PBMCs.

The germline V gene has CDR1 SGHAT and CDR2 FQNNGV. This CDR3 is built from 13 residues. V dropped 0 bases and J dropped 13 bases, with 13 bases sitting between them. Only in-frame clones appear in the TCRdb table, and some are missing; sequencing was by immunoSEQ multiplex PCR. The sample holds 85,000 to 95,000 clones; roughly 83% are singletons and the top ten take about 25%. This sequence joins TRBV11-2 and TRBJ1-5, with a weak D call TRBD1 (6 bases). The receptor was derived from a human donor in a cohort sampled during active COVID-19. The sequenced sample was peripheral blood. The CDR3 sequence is CASSLDPTGVQHF. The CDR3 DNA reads TGTGCCAGCAGCTTAGACCCGACAGGTGTTCAGCATTTT. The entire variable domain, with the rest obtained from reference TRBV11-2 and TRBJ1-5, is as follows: EAGVAQSPRYKIIEKRQSVAFWCNPISGHATLYWYQQILGQGPKLLIQFQNNGVVDDSQLPKDRFSAERLKGVDSTLKIQPAKLEDSAVYLCASSLDPTGVQHFGDGTRLSIL.